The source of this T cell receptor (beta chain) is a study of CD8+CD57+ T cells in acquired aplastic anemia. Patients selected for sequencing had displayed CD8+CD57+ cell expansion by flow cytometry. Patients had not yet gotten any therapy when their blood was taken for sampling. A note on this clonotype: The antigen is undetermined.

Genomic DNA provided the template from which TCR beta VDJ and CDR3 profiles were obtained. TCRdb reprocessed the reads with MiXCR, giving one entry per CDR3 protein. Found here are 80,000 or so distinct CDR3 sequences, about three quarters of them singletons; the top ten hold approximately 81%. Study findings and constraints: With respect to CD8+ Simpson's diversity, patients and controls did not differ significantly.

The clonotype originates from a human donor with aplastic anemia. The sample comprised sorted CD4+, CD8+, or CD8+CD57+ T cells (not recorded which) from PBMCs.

The CDR3 sequence is CSAGRGNTGELFF. CDR3 DNA: TGCAGCGCGGGGCGGGGGAACACCGGGGAGCTGTTTTTT. V gene TRBV29-1 combines with J gene TRBJ2-2, with a weak D call TRBD2 (6 bases). This CDR3 has 13 residues. V dropped 7 bases and J dropped 1 base, with 10 bases sitting between them. Germline lookup yields CDR1 SQVTM and CDR2 ANQGSEA.